Following are 6 T cell receptor beta chains from one sample sequenced in a study of T cell responses to AZD1222 COVID-19 vaccine. Sequencing was performed with immunoSEQ multiplex PCR; in TCRdb, only in-frame clones are kept and a portion is missing. The data show more than 110,000 clones, 90% seen once. The sequences come from peripheral blood, collected on day 0 of AZD1222 vaccination. The receptor set was obtained from an adult in good health.

The J gene is TRBJ2-3, the V gene TRBV6-2 or TRBV6-3; no clear D. CDR3 length: 17 residues. Germline CDR1 reads MNHEY; CDR2 reads SVGEGT. Trimming left V 0 bases short and J 1 base short, with 14 bases between. CDR3 sequence reads: CASSYSILLAGTDTQYF. The CDR3 DNA sequence: TGTGCCAGCAGTTACTCCATCCTACTGGCGGGCACAGATACGCAGTATTTT.

The rearrangement uses TRBV9 and TRBJ1-2; 8 nucleotides line up with TRBD1. The CDR3 is 16 amino acids. In germline, CDR1 is SGDLS, CDR2 YYNGEE. J gave up 2 bases and V 0 bases, and 6 bases lay outside the gene matches. The CDR3 is CASSVAVQGGNYGYTF. CDR3 nucleotide sequence: TGTGCCAGCAGCGTAGCGGTACAGGGGGGGAACTATGGCTACACCTTC.

This clone was recorded only once. The chain carries TRBV5-8 and TRBJ2-1; 14 nucleotides line up with TRBD2. The CDR3 loop spans 15 amino acids. CDR1 is SGHTS and CDR2 is YDEGEE in the germline V gene. V lost 4 bases, J lost 8 bases, and 5 bases stayed unmatched. The CDR3 DNA sequence: TGTGCCAGCAGCCTCGGGACTAGCGGGGGTGATGAGCAGTTCTTC. Its translation: CASSLGTSGGDEQFF. Combining the CDR3 with reference TRBV5-8 and TRBJ2-1 gives the whole variable domain EAGVTQSPTHLIKTRGQQATLRCSPISGHTSVYWYQQALGLGLQFLLWYDEGEERNRGNFPPRFSGRQFPNYSSELNVNALELEDSALYLCASSLGTSGGDEQFFGPGTRLTVL.

This clone has just one count. The chain joins TRBV30 to TRBJ2-1, with D perhaps being TRBD1 or TRBD2 (5 bases each). This CDR3 has 12 residues. The germline V gene encodes CDR1 GTSNPN and CDR2 SVGIG (reference sequence). Trimming left V 2 bases short and J 12 bases short, with 14 bases between. CDR3 in DNA: TGTGCCTGGAGTCCCGGGACCCCCCTGCAGTTCTTC. Translating gives CAWSPGTPLQFF.

V gene TRBV27 combines with J gene TRBJ1-1, with TRBD1 as a possible D gene (6 bases). Germline CDR1 reads MNHEY; CDR2 reads SMNVEV (reference sequence). The CDR3 sequence is 14 residues long. V shed 5 bases and J shed 2 bases, with 12 bases lying between them. This CDR3 reads CASSTRTENTEAFF. CDR3 sequence (DNA): TGTGCCAGCAGTACCCGGACAGAAAACACTGAAGCTTTCTTT.

The DNA of the CDR3 is TGTGCCTGGAGTGCCCAACAGGGGGGGAATTCACCCCTCCACTTT. Protein product: CAWSAQQGGNSPLHF. J is TRBJ1-6 and V is TRBV30, with 8 bases lining up with TRBD1. The ends lost 1 base at V and 7 bases at J; junction bases unmatched: 6. This CDR3 region has 15 residues. Looked up from germline, CDR1 is GTSNPN and CDR2 is SVGIG (reference sequence).